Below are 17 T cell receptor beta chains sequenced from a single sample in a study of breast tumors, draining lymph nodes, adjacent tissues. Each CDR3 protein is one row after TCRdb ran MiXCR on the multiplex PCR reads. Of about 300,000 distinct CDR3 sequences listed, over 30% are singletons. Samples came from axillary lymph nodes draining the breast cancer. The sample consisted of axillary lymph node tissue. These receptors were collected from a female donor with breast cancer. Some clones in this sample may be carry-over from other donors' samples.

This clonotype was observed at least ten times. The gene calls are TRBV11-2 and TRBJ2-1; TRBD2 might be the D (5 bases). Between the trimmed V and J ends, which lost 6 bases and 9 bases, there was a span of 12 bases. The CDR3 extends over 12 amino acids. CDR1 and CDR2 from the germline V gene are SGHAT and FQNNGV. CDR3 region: CASRFGNGEQFF. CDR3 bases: TGTGCCAGCAGGTTCGGGAATGGTGAGCAGTTCTTC.

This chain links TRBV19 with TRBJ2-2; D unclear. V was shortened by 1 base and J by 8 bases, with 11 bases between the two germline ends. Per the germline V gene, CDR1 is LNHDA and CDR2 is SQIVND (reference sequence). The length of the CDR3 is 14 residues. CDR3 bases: TGTGCCAGTAGTATAGGCGGCCTTACAGGGGAGCTGTTTTTT. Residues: CASSIGGLTGELFF.

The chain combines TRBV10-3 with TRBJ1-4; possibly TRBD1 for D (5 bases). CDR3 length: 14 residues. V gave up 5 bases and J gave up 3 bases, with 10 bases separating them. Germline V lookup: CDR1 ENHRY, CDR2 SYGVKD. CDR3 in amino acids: CAISPGGANEKLFF. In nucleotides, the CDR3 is TGTGCCATCAGTCCCGGGGGTGCTAATGAAAAACTGTTTTTT.

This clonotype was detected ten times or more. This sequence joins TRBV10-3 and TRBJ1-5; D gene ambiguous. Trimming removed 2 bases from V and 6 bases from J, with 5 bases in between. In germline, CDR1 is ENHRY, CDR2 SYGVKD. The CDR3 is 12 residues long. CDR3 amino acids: CAISEPGQPQHF. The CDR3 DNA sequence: TGTGCCATCAGTGAGCCGGGTCAGCCCCAGCATTTT.

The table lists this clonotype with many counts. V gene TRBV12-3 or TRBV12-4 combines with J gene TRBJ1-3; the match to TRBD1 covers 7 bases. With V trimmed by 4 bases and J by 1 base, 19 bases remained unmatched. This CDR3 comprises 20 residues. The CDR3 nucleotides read TGTGCCAGCAGTTCCATTGGTTCCTGGACAGGCAGGGGGTCTGGAAACACCATATATTTT. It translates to CASSSIGSWTGRGSGNTIYF.

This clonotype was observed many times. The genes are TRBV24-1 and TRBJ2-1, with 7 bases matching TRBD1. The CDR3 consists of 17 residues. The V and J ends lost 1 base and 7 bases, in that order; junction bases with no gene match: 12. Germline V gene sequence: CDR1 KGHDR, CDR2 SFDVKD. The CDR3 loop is CATSDFRPRDRENEQFF. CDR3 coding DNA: TGTGCCACCAGTGATTTCCGACCTCGGGACAGAGAGAATGAGCAGTTCTTC.

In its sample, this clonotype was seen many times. CDR3 DNA: TGTGCCAGCAGCATTCCCCCCGGCAGAATCGGGAACTATGGCTACACCTTC. Its translation is CASSIPPGRIGNYGYTF. The V call is TRBV4-2, the J call TRBJ1-2; no reliable D call. Trimming cost V 5 bases and J 2 bases, with 21 bases left between them. Germline values: CDR1 LGHNA, CDR2 YNFKEQ. This CDR3 has 17 amino acids.

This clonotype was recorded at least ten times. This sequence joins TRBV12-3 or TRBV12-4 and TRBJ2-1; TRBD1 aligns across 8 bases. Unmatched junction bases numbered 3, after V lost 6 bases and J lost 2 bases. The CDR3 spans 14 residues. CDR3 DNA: TGTGCCAGCAGCCTGGACAGGGCCTACAATGAGCAGTTCTTC. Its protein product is CASSLDRAYNEQFF.

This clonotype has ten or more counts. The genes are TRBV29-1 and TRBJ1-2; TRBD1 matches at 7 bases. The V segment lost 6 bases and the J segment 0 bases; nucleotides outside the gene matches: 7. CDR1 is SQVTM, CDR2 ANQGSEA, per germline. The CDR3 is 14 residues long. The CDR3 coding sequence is TGCAGCGTCGGCCTGGGACAGCCTAACTATGGCTACACCTTC. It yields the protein CSVGLGQPNYGYTF.

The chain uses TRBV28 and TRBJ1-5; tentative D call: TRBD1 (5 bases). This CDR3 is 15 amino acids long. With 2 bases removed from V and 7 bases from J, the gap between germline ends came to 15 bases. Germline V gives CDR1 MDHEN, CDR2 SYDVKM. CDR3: CASSLSIQSGQPQHF. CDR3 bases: TGTGCCAGCAGTTTAAGTATTCAGTCAGGGCAGCCCCAGCATTTT.

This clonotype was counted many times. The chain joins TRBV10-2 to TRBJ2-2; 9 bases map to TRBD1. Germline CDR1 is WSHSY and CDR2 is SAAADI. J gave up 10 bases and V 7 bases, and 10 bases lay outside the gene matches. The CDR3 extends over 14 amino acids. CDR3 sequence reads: CASTGTGNGEELFF. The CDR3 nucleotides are TGCGCCAGCACCGGGACAGGGAATGGCGAGGAGCTGTTTTTT.

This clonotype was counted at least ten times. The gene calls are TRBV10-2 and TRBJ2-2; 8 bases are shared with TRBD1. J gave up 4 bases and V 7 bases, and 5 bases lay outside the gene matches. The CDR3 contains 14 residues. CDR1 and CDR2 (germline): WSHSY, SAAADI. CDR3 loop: CASTRTGRTGELFF. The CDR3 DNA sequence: TGCGCCAGCACCAGGACAGGGCGCACCGGGGAGCTGTTTTTT.

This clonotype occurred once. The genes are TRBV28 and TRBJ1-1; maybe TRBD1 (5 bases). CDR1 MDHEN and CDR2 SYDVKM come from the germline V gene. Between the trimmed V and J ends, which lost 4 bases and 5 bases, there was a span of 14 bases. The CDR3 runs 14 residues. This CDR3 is CASSYYRRRTEAFF. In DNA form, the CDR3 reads TGTGCCAGCAGTTACTACAGGAGGAGAACTGAAGCTTTCTTT.

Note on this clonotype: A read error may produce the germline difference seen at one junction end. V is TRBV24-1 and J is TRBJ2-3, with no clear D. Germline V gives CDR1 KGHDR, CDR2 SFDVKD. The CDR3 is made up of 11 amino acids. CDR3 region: CATSGYDTQCF. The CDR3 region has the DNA TGTGCCACCAGTGGGTATGATACGCAGTGCTTT.

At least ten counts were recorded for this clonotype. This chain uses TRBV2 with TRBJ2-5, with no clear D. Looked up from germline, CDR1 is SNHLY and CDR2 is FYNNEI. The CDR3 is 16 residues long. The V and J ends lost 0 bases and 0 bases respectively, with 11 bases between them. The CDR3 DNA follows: TGTGCCAGCAGTGAAGCACCCCCCTTTTACCAAGAGACCCAGTACTTC. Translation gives CASSEAPPFYQETQYF.

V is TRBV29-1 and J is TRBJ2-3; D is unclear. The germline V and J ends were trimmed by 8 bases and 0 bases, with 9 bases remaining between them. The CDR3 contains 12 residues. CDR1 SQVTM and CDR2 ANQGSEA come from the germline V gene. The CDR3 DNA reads TGCAGCTTGGAACGCAGCACAGATACGCAGTATTTT. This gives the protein CSLERSTDTQYF.

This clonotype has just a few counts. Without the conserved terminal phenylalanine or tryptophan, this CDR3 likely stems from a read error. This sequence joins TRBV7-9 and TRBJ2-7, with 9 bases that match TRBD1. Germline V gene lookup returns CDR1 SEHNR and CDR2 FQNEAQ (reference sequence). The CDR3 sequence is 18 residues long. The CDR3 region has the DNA TGCGCCAGCAGCCAAGATAGGTGGGGGACAGGGAGCGCCTACGAGCAGTACCTC. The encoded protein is CASSQDRWGTGSAYEQYL.